This T cell receptor (beta chain) is from a study of cytomegalovirus exposure and HLA in healthy donors. Turning to the study itself: Genetic ancestry analysis placed 81% of the 350 to 500 donors that were genotyped in the Caucasian-associated cluster.

The CDR3 is 13 residues long. V was shortened by 7 bases and J by 3 bases, with 10 bases between the two germline ends. CDR1 and CDR2 (germline): MDHEN, SYDVKM. 13 Jbeta primers and 60 Vbeta primers were used for the PCR. Assay used: immunoSEQ multiplex PCR; TCRdb lists only in-frame clones, some missing. The sample lists under 200,000 clones; 84% were seen once. Worth noting for this clone: Its specificity is not known.

Overall study results and limits: Cytomegalovirus-associated TCR beta chains were listed, numbering 150 to 200. Accurate prediction of most subjects' HLA-A and HLA-B alleles from TCR beta sequences was reported.

The sample comprised PBMCs. This chain uses TRBV28 with TRBJ1-5; D gene unclear. The TCR was taken from a boy younger than 10 in good health and CMV-seronegative. The CDR3 DNA reads TGTGCCAGCATTAATACTATCAATCAGCCCCAGCATTTT. Encoded protein: CASINTINQPQHF.